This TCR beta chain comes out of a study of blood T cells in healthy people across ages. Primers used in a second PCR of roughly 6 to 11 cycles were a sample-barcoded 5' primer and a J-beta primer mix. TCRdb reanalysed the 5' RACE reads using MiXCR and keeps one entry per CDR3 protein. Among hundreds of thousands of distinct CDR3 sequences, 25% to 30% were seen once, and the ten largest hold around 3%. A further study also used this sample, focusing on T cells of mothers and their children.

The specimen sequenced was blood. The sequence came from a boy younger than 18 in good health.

The CDR3 sequence: CASSPHSGAGSETQYF. The CDR3 DNA reads as TGTGCCAGCAGCCCCCACTCGGGAGCGGGGAGCGAGACCCAGTACTTC. The chain uses TRBV14 and TRBJ2-1, with 7 bases aligning to TRBD2. The closer fit of TRBJ2-5 to the DNA end suggests the J call may be wrong. CDR3 length equals 16 residues. The germline V gene encodes CDR1 SGHDN and CDR2 FVKESK.